This T cell receptor (beta chain) was retrieved from a study of T cell repertoires in aging, cancer and after chemotherapy (dated by TCRdb to the late 2010s). Study-level background: Donors were distributed across six age groups ranging from 30 or younger to 70 or older, with at least three individuals included per group. Healthy donor control TCR repertoires were recorded over several months to years and showed clear clonal overlap across re-sampling. In total, the full dataset held 8.5 million to 9.5 million TCR reads. The study profiled peripheral blood TCR beta repertoires from healthy donors and cancer patients to examine immunoaging and T cell reconstitution after chemotherapy. The cohort comprised about 210 cancer patients, 94 with hematological and around 120 with solid cancers, plus 95 healthy donors as a reference group.

Rearranged TRB sequences spanning V, D and J segments were amplified in a multiplex touch-down PCR with a mixed TRB-A/B primer pool. Two consecutive PCR reactions with Phusion HS II polymerase added Illumina adapters and sample indices to the amplicons. Amplicons were gel-purified using the NucleoSpin Gel and PCR Clean-up kit and were subsequently checked with Qubit and an Agilent 2100 Bioanalyzer. Libraries were sequenced on an Illumina MiSeq using 600-cycle, single-indexed, paired-end runs. As for how the authors treated the data: TRB sequences were processed with MiXCR versions 2.12 and 3.0.5. Each unique CDR3 nucleotide sequence counted as one clone, and only productive sequences with at least two reads were retained. Shannon diversity, evenness, clonality (one minus evenness), and alpha-parameterized diversity profiles from alpha 0 to 5 were included as repertoire metrics. The IGoR algorithm was used to calculate generation probabilities of clones in the paired pre- and post-chemotherapy samples. TCRdb reanalyzed the raw reads on its own, using fastp at Q25 for trimming and MiXCR for clone calling, and kept in-frame beta chains. Rows are unified per CDR3 protein, each entry keeping the most common DNA and genes. The V and J calls follow TCRdb's processing rather than the paper's. The sample table lists a few thousand distinct CDR3 sequences, under 25% of them with a count of one. The top ten constitute around 9% of the sample.

V ends up 3 bases short and J 6 bases short, with an unmatched junction base count of 9. The germline V gene supplies CDR1 SQVTM and CDR2 ANQGSEA. Reading from cysteine to phenylalanine, the CDR3 counts 16 amino acids. The entry retains the CDR3 DNA only, 48 bases that are in frame from base 1. Genomic DNA extracted from peripheral blood, rather than sorted cells or RNA, was used as the source for amplification of TCR beta rearrangements. By sample share, this clonotype is large (0.1 to 1%). The specificity of this receptor is unknown. No per-base quality is available; no much larger clone lies one base away. Study-wide findings and limitations: Declining TCR diversity with age in healthy donors was mainly explained by loss of richness; in cancer patients, loss of evenness also contributed. An increase in median generation probability over the chemotherapy interval was observed in both cancer cohorts, suggesting that the repertoire was reconstituted through rebound thymic output. The authors noted that the repertoire data do not allow conclusions about immunological memory after chemotherapy. Untreated patients with hematological or solid cancers showed significantly lower blood TCR diversity and higher clonality than age-matched healthy donors.

This TCR came from a human donor in good health. The donor label of this sample is uncertain. The chain is assembled from TRBV29-1 and TRBJ2-1; 12 bases in the junction line up with TRBD1. The sample comprised blood. The nucleotides read TGCAGCGTTGAGGGTGGGGGACAGGGGGCCTTCAATGAGCAGTTCTTC. The resulting protein is CSVEGGGQGAFNEQFF.